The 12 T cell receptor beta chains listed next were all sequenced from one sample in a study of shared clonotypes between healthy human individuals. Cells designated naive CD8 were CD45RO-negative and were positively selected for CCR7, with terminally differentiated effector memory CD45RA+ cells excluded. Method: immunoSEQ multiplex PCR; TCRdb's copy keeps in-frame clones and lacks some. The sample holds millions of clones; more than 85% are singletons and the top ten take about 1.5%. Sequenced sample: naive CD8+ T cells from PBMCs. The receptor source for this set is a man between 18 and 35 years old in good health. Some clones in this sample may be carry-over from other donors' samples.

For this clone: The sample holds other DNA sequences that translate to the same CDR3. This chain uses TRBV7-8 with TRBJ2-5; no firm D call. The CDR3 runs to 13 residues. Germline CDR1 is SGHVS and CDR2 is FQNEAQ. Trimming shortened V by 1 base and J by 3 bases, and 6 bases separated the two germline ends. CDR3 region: CASSLDREETQYF. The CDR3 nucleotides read TGTGCCAGCAGCTTAGATAGAGAAGAGACCCAGTACTTC.

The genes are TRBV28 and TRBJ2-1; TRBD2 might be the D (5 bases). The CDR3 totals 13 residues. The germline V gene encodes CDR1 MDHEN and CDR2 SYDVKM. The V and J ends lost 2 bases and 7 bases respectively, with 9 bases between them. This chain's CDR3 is CASSLTRWNEQFF. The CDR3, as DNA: TGTGCCAGCAGTTTAACTAGATGGAATGAGCAGTTCTTC. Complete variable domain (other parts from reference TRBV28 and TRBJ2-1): DVKVTQSSRYLVKRTGEKVFLECVQDMDHENMFWYRQDPGLGLRLIYFSYDVKMKEKGDIPEGYSVSREKKERFSLILESASTNQTSMYLCASSLTRWNEQFFGPGTRLTVL.

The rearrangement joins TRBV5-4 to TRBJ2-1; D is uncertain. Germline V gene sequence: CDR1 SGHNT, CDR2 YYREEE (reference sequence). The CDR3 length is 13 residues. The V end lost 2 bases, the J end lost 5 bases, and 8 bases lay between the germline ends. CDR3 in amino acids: CASSFHLNNEQFF. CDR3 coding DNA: TGTGCCAGCAGCTTTCATCTGAACAATGAGCAGTTCTTC.

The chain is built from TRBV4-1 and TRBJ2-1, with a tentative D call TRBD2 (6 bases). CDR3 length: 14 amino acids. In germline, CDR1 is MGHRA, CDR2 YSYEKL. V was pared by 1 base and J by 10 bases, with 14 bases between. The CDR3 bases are TGCGCCAGCAGCCAAGGGGCTAGCGTAAGGGAGCAGTTCTTC. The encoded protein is CASSQGASVREQFF.

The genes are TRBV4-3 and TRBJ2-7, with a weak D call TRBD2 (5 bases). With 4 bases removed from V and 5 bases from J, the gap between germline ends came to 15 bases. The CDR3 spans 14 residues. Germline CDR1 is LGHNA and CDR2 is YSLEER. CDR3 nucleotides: TGCGCCAGCAGCCCAAGCGAGGGAGTGAACGAGCAGTACTTC. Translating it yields CASSPSEGVNEQYF.

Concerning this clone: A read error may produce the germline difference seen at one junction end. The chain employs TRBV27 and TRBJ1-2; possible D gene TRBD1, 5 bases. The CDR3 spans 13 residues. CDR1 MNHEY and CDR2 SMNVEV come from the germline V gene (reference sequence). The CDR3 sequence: CVSSFDSAVGYTF. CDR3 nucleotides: TGTGTCAGCAGTTTCGACAGCGCAGTTGGCTACACCTTC.

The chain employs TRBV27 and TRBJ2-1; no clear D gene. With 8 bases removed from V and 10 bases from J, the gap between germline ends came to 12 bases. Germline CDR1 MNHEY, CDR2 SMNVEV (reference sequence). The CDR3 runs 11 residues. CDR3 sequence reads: CASAHAQEQFF. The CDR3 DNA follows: TGTGCCAGCGCCCACGCGCAAGAGCAGTTCTTC.

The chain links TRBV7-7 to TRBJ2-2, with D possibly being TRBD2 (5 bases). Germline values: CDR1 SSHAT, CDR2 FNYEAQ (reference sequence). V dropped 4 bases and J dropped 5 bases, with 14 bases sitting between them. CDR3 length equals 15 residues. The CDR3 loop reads CASSSGIRGTGELFF. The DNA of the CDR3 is TGTGCCAGCAGCTCTGGGATCAGAGGGACCGGGGAGCTGTTTTTT.

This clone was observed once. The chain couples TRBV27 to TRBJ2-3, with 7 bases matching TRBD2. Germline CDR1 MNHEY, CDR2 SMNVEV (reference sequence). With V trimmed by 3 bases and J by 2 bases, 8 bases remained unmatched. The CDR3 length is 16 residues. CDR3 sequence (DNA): TGTGCCAGCAGTTTGCGGCGGGACTATAACACAGATACGCAGTATTTT. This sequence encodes CASSLRRDYNTDTQYF.

DNA of the CDR3: TGTGCCAGCAGCTCCAGAGTGGGGACTAGCGGGATAAATGAGCAGTTCTTC. Translating it yields CASSSRVGTSGINEQFF. The chain joins TRBV11-1 to TRBJ2-1; 13 nucleotides align to TRBD2. The ends lost 4 bases at V and 7 bases at J; junction bases unmatched: 10. This CDR3 has 17 residues. The germline gives CDR1 SGHAT, CDR2 FQDESV (reference sequence).

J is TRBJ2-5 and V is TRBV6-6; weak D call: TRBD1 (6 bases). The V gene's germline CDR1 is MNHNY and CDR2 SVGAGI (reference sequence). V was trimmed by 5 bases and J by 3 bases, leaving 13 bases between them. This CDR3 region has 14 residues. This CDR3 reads CASSPPGHKETQYF. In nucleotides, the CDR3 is TGTGCCAGCAGTCCCCCGGGACACAAAGAGACCCAGTACTTC.

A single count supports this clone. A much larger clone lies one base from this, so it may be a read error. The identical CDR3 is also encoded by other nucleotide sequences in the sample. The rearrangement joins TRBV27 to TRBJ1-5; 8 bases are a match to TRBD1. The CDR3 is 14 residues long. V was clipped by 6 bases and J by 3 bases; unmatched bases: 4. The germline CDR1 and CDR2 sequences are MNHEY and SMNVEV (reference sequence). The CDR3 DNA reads TGTGCCAGCAGCCAGGGGGCCGACAATCAGCCCCAGCATTTT. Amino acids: CASSQGADNQPQHF.